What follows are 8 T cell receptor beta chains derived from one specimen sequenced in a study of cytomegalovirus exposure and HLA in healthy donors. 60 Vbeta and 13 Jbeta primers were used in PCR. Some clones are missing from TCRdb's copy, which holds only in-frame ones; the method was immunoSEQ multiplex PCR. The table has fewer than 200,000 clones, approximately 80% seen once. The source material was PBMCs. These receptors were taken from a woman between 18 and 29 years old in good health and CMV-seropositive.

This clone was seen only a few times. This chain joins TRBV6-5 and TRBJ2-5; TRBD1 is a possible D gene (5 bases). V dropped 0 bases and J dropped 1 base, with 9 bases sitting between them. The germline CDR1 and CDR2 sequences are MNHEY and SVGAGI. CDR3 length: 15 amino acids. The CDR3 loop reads CASSYSRQPQETQYF. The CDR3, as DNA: TGTGCCAGCAGTTACTCGAGACAGCCCCAAGAGACCCAGTACTTC.

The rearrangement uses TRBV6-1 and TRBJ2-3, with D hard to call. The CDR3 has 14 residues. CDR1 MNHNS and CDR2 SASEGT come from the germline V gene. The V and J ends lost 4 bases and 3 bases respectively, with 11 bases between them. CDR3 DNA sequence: TGTGCCAGCAGTGTTACGGCGGAGACAGATACGCAGTATTTT. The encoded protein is CASSVTAETDTQYF.

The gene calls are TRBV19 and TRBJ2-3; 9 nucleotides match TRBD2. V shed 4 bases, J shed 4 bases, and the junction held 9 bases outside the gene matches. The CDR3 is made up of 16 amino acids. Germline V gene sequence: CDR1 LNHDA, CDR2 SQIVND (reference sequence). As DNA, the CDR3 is TGTGCCAGTAGTAGCCGTCGCGGGGGGGCCGCAGATACGCAGTATTTT. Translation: CASSSRRGGAADTQYF.

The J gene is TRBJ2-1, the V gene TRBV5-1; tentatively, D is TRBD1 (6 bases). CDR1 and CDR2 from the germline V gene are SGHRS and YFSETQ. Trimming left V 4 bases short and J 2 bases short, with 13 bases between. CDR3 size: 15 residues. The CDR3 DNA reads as TGCGCCAGCAGCCCGGACAGCGTAACCTACAATGAGCAGTTCTTC. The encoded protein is CASSPDSVTYNEQFF.

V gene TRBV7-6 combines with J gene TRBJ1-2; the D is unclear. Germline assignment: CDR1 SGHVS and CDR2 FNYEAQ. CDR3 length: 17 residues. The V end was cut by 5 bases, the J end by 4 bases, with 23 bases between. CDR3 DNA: TGTGCCAGCAGCCAATCCGGGATAAACCATCTACCCTATGGCTACACCTTC. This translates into CASSQSGINHLPYGYTF.

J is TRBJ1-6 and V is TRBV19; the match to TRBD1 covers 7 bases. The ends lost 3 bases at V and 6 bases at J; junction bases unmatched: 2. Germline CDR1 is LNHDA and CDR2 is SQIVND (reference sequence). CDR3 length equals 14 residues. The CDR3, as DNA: TGTGCCAGTAGTATCGGACAGGCTAATTCACCCCTCCACTTT. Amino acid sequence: CASSIGQANSPLHF.

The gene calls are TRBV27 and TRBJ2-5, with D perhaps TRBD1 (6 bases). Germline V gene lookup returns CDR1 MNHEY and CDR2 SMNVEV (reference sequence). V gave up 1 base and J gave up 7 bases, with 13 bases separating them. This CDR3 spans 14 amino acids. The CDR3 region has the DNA TGTGCCAGCAGTTTATTGGGGGCGCCGGCGACCCAGTACTTC. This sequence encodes CASSLLGAPATQYF.

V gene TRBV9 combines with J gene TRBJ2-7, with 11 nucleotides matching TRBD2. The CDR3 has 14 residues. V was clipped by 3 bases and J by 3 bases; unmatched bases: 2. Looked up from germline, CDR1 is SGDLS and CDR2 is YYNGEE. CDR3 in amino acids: CASSGGTSGYEQYF. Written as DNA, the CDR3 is TGTGCCAGCAGCGGAGGGACTAGCGGCTACGAGCAGTACTTC.